These 30 T cell receptor beta chains originate from one sample sequenced in a study of T-cell reconstitution after alpha-beta-depleted transplantation in children. Unique molecular identifiers tagged the TCRbeta library. TCRdb re-derived calls from the PCR reads in MiXCR, one entry per CDR3 protein. In the table there are 450,000 to 550,000 distinct CDR3 sequences, over 9.5% of which are singletons. Sequencing was performed on PBMCs, mostly from graft donor cells, taken 180 days after TCRalphabeta/CD19-depleted stem cell transplant. The receptors stem from a female patient aged 2-9 years who had a stem cell transplant for aplastic anemia, so the T cells may come from the graft donor.

This clonotype was recorded at least ten times. This rearrangement joins TRBV4-3 to TRBJ2-1; the D is unclear. Germline CDR1 and CDR2: LGHNA and YSLEER. V shed 3 bases and J shed 3 bases, with 15 bases lying between them. This CDR3 has 16 residues. CDR3 protein: CASSQEKRGNYNEQFF. The CDR3 bases are TGCGCCAGCAGCCAGGAGAAGCGAGGCAACTACAATGAGCAGTTCTTC.

This clonotype was seen many times. The V gene is TRBV28, the J gene TRBJ2-3; the D gene is possibly TRBD1 (6 bases). The CDR3 runs 16 residues. V was pared by 4 bases and J by 3 bases, with 17 bases between. CDR1 is MDHEN, CDR2 SYDVKM, per germline. CDR3 coding DNA: TGTGCCAGCAGTTGGAGCAGGGGTTTGGTGACAGATACGCAGTATTTT. Translating it yields CASSWSRGLVTDTQYF.

A few counts support this clonotype. The chain combines TRBV20-1 with TRBJ2-5; 9 bases fit TRBD2. The CDR3 has 14 amino acids. Germline CDR1 is DFQATT and CDR2 is SNEGSKA (reference sequence). Trimming took 6 bases from V and 2 from J; bases not matched to a gene: 7. CDR3 DNA: TGCAGTGCGGGAGGACTAGCGAGTCAAGAGACCCAGTACTTC. Protein: CSAGGLASQETQYF.

This clonotype was seen many times. The chain couples TRBV12-3 or TRBV12-4 to TRBJ2-2, with 7 bases lining up with TRBD1. CDR3 size: 15 residues. J lost 0 bases, V lost 8 bases, and 6 bases had no gene match. The CDR3 region is CASPSGTANTGELFF. The DNA for the CDR3 is TGTGCCAGCCCATCAGGGACAGCGAACACCGGGGAGCTGTTTTTT.

This clonotype has a count of ten or more. V usage is TRBV20-1 and J usage is TRBJ2-7; D gene unclear. Trimming pared 3 bases from V and 0 bases from J, leaving 9 bases between. CDR1 is DFQATT and CDR2 is SNEGSKA in the germline V gene (reference sequence). The CDR3 has 13 residues. CDR3 coding DNA: TGCAGTGCTAGCTCTACGGGCTCCTACGAGCAGTACTTC. Its protein product is CSASSTGSYEQYF.

This sequence joins TRBV25-1 and TRBJ1-4; the D is unclear. CDR3 length: 12 residues. The V end lost 6 bases, the J end lost 5 bases, and 7 bases lay between the germline ends. Germline V gene lookup returns CDR1 MGHDK and CDR2 SYGVNS. The CDR3 reads CASRDSNEKLFF. The CDR3 DNA reads as TGTGCCAGCAGGGACTCCAATGAAAAACTGTTTTTT.

J is TRBJ2-3 and V is TRBV15; D gene unclear. The germline CDR1 and CDR2 sequences are LNHNV and YYDKDF (reference sequence). The CDR3 is made up of 12 amino acids. Trimming pared 6 bases from V and 4 bases from J, leaving 8 bases between. The CDR3 DNA is TGTGCCACCAGGGTAGGCCCAGATACGCAGTATTTT. As protein: CATRVGPDTQYF.

This chain uses TRBV4-2 with TRBJ2-5; 13 bases align to TRBD2. Germline assignment: CDR1 LGHNA and CDR2 YNFKEQ. V was clipped by 3 bases and J by 5 bases; unmatched bases: 9. The CDR3 is 17 residues long. The CDR3 coding sequence is TGTGCCAGCAGCCAGGGAGGACTAGCGGGGGCTGGGGAGACCCAGTACTTC. This sequence encodes CASSQGGLAGAGETQYF.

In this sample, this clonotype turned up a few times. CDR3 loop: CASSPTGTHSYEQYF. CDR3 in DNA: TGTGCCAGCAGCCCTACAGGGACCCACTCCTACGAGCAGTACTTC. The rearrangement uses TRBV28 and TRBJ2-7; possibly TRBD1 for D (6 bases). CDR1 and CDR2 (germline): MDHEN, SYDVKM. CDR3 size: 15 residues. Trimming left V 6 bases short and J 0 bases short, with 15 bases between.

The rearrangement links TRBV12-3 or TRBV12-4 to TRBJ2-3, with 8 bases matching TRBD2. This CDR3 comprises 15 residues. The V gene end was trimmed by 3 bases and the J gene end by 6 bases; junction bases not matched to a gene: 8. The CDR3 region has the DNA TGTGCCAGCAGTTTGGGAGCGGGAGATGGGGATACGCAGTATTTT. Translation: CASSLGAGDGDTQYF.

This chain joins TRBV6-2 or TRBV6-3 and TRBJ2-7; 8 bases agree with TRBD2. The ends lost 7 bases at V and 6 bases at J; junction bases unmatched: 23. Per the germline V gene, CDR1 is MNHEY and CDR2 is SVGEGT. CDR3 length equals 18 residues. CDR3 sequence: CASTKTSGNYFVGCEQYV. The CDR3 coding sequence is TGTGCCAGCACCAAAACTAGCGGTAATTACTTCGTCGGATGCGAGCAGTACGTC.

This clonotype has only one observation. This chain joins TRBV2 and TRBJ1-1, with TRBD1 identical over 7 bases. Germline V CDR1 and CDR2: SNHLY, FYNNEI. The trim removed 7 bases at V and 3 bases at J, leaving 5 bases unmatched. CDR3 length: 13 residues. The CDR3 loop reads CASKGQGDTEAFF. CDR3 in DNA: TGTGCCAGCAAAGGGCAGGGGGACACTGAAGCTTTCTTT.

This clonotype was counted between two and nine times. The chain couples TRBV4-3 to TRBJ1-2, with D unresolved. V was clipped by 0 bases and J by 0 bases, with 8 bases between them. The CDR3 contains 15 residues. Per germline, CDR1 LGHNA and CDR2 YSLEER. The CDR3 nucleotides are TGCGCCAGCAGCCAAGAGCGGCCAGCTAACTATGGCTACACCTTC. Protein product: CASSQERPANYGYTF.

The gene calls are TRBV6-4 and TRBJ2-1; TRBD1 matches at 7 bases. CDR3 length: 15 amino acids. J gave up 8 bases and V 6 bases, and 13 bases lay outside the gene matches. Per the germline V gene, CDR1 is MRHNA and CDR2 is SNTAGT. This CDR3 reads CASREHAVGGDEQFF. The CDR3 DNA reads TGTGCCAGCAGGGAGCACGCTGTAGGGGGCGATGAGCAGTTCTTC.

This chain uses TRBV12-3 or TRBV12-4 with TRBJ2-1; no firm D call. Trimming removed 3 bases from V and 7 bases from J, with 13 bases in between. The CDR3 is made up of 14 amino acids. Here the CDR3 reads CASSLWGQENEQFF. Written as DNA, the CDR3 is TGTGCCAGCAGTTTGTGGGGTCAGGAAAATGAGCAGTTCTTC.

The chain recombines TRBV29-1 with TRBJ1-2; the D is unclear. Between the trimmed V and J ends, which lost 6 bases and 4 bases, there was a span of 12 bases. Looked up from germline, CDR1 is SQVTM and CDR2 is ANQGSEA. There are 12 residues in the CDR3. The CDR3 DNA reads TGCAGCGTGGTCGGCACAGCCTATGGCTACACCTTC. It yields the protein CSVVGTAYGYTF.

This clonotype was picked up many times. This chain links TRBV7-6 with TRBJ2-1; D might be TRBD2 (5 bases). CDR3 size: 17 residues. V gave up 4 bases and J gave up 4 bases, with 20 bases separating them. Germline CDR1 is SGHVS and CDR2 is FNYEAQ. The CDR3 DNA sequence: TGTGCCAGCAGCTCCCCCCAGAGCGCCCGAGGGTACAATGAGCAGTTCTTC. It specifies CASSSPQSARGYNEQFF.

The chain is built from TRBV5-1 and TRBJ2-2, with 7 bases fitting TRBD2. The germline V gene encodes CDR1 SGHRS and CDR2 YFSETQ. This CDR3 has 16 amino acids. With 5 bases clipped from V and 1 base from J, the junction kept 8 bases outside the gene matches. The CDR3 DNA reads TGCGCCAGCAGACCTAGCGGCAGCTTGAACACCGGGGAGCTGTTTTTT. Translated, it gives CASRPSGSLNTGELFF.

This clonotype was counted at least ten times. The chain's CDR3 is CASSLEAGDSRNIQYF. CDR3 DNA: TGCGCCAGCAGCTTGGAGGCAGGGGATAGTAGAAACATTCAGTACTTC. The gene calls are TRBV5-1 and TRBJ2-4; the D gene is possibly TRBD1 (6 bases). This CDR3 is built from 16 residues. Germline CDR1 SGHRS, CDR2 YFSETQ. V was cut by 0 bases and J by 6 bases, with 16 bases left in between. Variable domain in full (rest from reference TRBV5-1 and TRBJ2-4): KAGVTQTPRYLIKTRGQQVTLSCSPISGHRSVSWYQQTPGQGLQFLFEYFSETQRNKGNFPGRFSGRQFSNSRSEMNVSTLELGDSALYLCASSLEAGDSRNIQYFGAGTRLSVL.

This clonotype has a count of ten or more. The chain joins TRBV6-2 or TRBV6-3 to TRBJ1-2; D is perhaps TRBD1 (6 bases). The germline CDR1 and CDR2 sequences are MNHEY and SVGEGT. The length of the CDR3 is 15 residues. V lost 0 bases and J 7 bases, leaving 15 bases between the germline ends. The CDR3 DNA reads TGTGCCAGCAGTTACTCACCAGGGGAAAGACGTGGCTACACCTTC. Protein: CASSYSPGERRGYTF.

This rearrangement joins TRBV7-2 to TRBJ1-6; no firm D call. CDR3 length: 15 residues. Germline V gene lookup returns CDR1 SGHTA and CDR2 FQGNSA. The V gene lost 3 bases and the J gene lost 7 bases, with 13 bases spanning the gap. Here the CDR3 reads CASSLVPLGNSPLHF. CDR3 DNA sequence: TGTGCCAGCAGCTTGGTCCCCTTGGGGAATTCACCCCTCCACTTT. The full variable domain, completed using reference TRBV7-2 and TRBJ1-6, is GAGVSQSPSNKVTEKGKDVELRCDPISGHTALYWYRQSLGQGLEFLIYFQGNSAPDKSGLPSDRFSAERTGGSVSTLTIQRTQQEDSAVYLCASSLVPLGNSPLHFGNGTRLTVT.

This clonotype appeared a few times. The V call is TRBV29-1, the J call TRBJ1-1; the D is unclear. Germline V gene sequence: CDR1 SQVTM, CDR2 ANQGSEA. Trimming took off 5 bases at V and 0 bases at J, with 10 bases between the two ends. This CDR3 is 13 amino acids long. The DNA for the CDR3 is TGCAGCGTTTTACTATTCATGAACACTGAAGCTTTCTTT. Amino acid sequence: CSVLLFMNTEAFF.

This clonotype has just a few counts. The chain couples TRBV28 to TRBJ1-2, with unresolved D. V gave up 4 bases and J gave up 8 bases, with 14 bases separating them. The CDR3 is made up of 13 amino acids. Germline V gene data show CDR1 as MDHEN and CDR2 as SYDVKM. The CDR3 nucleotides are TGTGCCAGCAGTTATCCGGCGCAGAGGGGCTACACCTTC. This gives the protein CASSYPAQRGYTF.

The chain links TRBV7-2 to TRBJ2-1, with unresolved D. Germline V lookup: CDR1 SGHTA, CDR2 FQGNSA. The CDR3 consists of 15 residues. Trimming took 0 bases from V and 9 from J, leaving 15 bases between them. CDR3 protein: CASSLARSELAEQFF. In nucleotides, the CDR3 is TGTGCCAGCAGCTTAGCGCGGAGCGAGCTGGCTGAGCAGTTCTTC. The entire variable domain, with the rest obtained from reference TRBV7-2 and TRBJ2-1, is as follows: GAGVSQSPSNKVTEKGKDVELRCDPISGHTALYWYRQSLGQGLEFLIYFQGNSAPDKSGLPSDRFSAERTGGSVSTLTIQRTQQEDSAVYLCASSLARSELAEQFFGPGTRLTVL.

The rearrangement joins TRBV6-1 to TRBJ2-1; unclear D gene. The CDR3 is 17 amino acids. Trimming shortened V by 1 base and J by 0 bases, and 13 bases separated the two germline ends. The germline V gene encodes CDR1 MNHNS and CDR2 SASEGT. CDR3 region: CASSEGPPHSSYNEQFF. The CDR3 DNA is TGTGCCAGCAGTGAAGGACCCCCCCATAGCTCCTACAATGAGCAGTTCTTC.

This clonotype was counted a few times. V is TRBV6-5 and J is TRBJ2-1, with 10 bases identical to TRBD1. Trimming removed 4 bases from V and 7 bases from J; junction bases left unmatched: 10. The CDR3 totals 16 residues. CDR1 and CDR2 from the germline V gene are MNHEY and SVGAGI. The CDR3 loop reads CASSWETGGSKNEQFF. For the CDR3, the DNA is TGTGCCAGCAGTTGGGAGACAGGGGGCAGTAAGAATGAGCAGTTCTTC.

The chain is built from TRBV12-3 or TRBV12-4 and TRBJ2-3, with 8 positions matching TRBD1. After removal of 8 bases from V and 0 bases from J, the junction contained 4 bases not matched to a gene. This CDR3 is built from 14 residues. The CDR3 DNA follows: TGTGCCAGCGGCCGGGACAGGAGCACAGATACGCAGTATTTT. Residues: CASGRDRSTDTQYF.

This clonotype was seen a handful of times. The chain has TRBV20-1 and TRBJ2-1; perhaps TRBD2 as D (7 bases). CDR3 length: 18 residues. CDR1 and CDR2 (germline): DFQATT, SNEGSKA (reference sequence). Trimming took 2 bases from V and 4 from J, leaving 24 bases between them. CDR3 sequence reads: CSARKGRGGVSWYNEQFF. As DNA, the CDR3 is TGCAGTGCTAGAAAAGGAAGGGGGGGTGTCTCGTGGTACAATGAGCAGTTCTTC.

This clonotype has just a few counts. The CDR3 DNA follows: TGTGCCAGCAGCCGAACCCGGGGACAGGGATTCGGAGATACGCAGTATTTT. It is translated as CASSRTRGQGFGDTQYF. This chain joins TRBV7-8 and TRBJ2-3; TRBD1 matches 9 bases. Looked up from germline, CDR1 is SGHVS and CDR2 is FQNEAQ. V shed 5 bases, J shed 5 bases, and the junction held 14 bases outside the gene matches. CDR3 length equals 17 residues.

The gene calls are TRBV12-3 or TRBV12-4 and TRBJ2-1, with a weak D call TRBD2 (7 bases). V lost 5 bases and J 8 bases, leaving 16 bases between the germline ends. The CDR3 covers 14 residues. The CDR3 region is CASSLPPGGDEQFF. The CDR3 DNA sequence: TGTGCCAGCAGTCTACCCCCGGGGGGCGATGAGCAGTTCTTC.